A single sample gave rise to the 2 T cell receptor beta chains below, sequenced in a study of blood T cell repertoires in COVID-19 (dated by TCRdb to 2018 to 2021). Library preparation employed the immunoSEQ multiplex PCR assay. TCRdb stores this immuneACCESS table with in-frame sequences only. Part of the clones is absent; in the studies checked, under half of the shortfall reflects unresolved V genes, and no reason is known for the rest. Present in this sample are fewer than 30,000 clones, 80% to 90% of which were seen just once. Around 28% of the sample belongs to the ten largest clones. Sequences were obtained from peripheral blood. The receptors were sampled from a woman older than 75 with COVID-19, enrolled during active disease.

This clone was observed a handful of times. This rearrangement joins TRBV5-1 to TRBJ1-3; D is possibly TRBD1 (6 bases). Germline V gene lookup returns CDR1 SGHRS and CDR2 YFSETQ. The CDR3 is made up of 16 amino acids. V gave up 2 bases and J gave up 0 bases, with 12 bases separating them. The CDR3 DNA reads TGCGCCAGCAGCTTAACGGACAGCAGCTCTGGAAACACCATATATTTT. This translates into CASSLTDSSSGNTIYF.

This clone has only one observation. The V and J genes are TRBV2 and TRBJ2-7; no reliable D call. Trimming removed 2 bases at V and 3 bases at J, with 8 bases between. The CDR3 runs to 13 residues. CDR1 and CDR2 (germline): SNHLY, FYNNEI. The CDR3 region is CASSEPGLYEQYF. Here the CDR3 DNA reads TGTGCCAGCAGTGAACCGGGTCTCTACGAGCAGTACTTC.